This is a list of T cell receptor beta chains from one sample in a study of blood T cells in healthy people across ages. TCRdb re-derived calls from the 5' RACE reads in MiXCR, one entry per CDR3 protein. The sample includes approximately 800,000 distinct CDR3 sequences, less than 70% seen only once; the top ten take under 50%. Material: blood. The receptors originated from an elderly man in good health. CDR3s include the opening cysteine and the closing phenylalanine or tryptophan. The D gene is left open where the match is weak. Not all rows give a size; the values are once, few, many and, for expanded clones, a class.

j_call	d_call	v_call	cdr3_length	clone_size	cdr3_nt	cdr3_aa
TRBJ2-5	NA	TRBV10-1	14	NA	TGCGCCAGCAGTGATCGAGGGGTAGGGGAGACCCAGTACTTC	CASSDRGVGETQYF
TRBJ2-6	TRBD1	TRBV29-1	15	few	TGCAGCGTCGGACAGGGAGTATCTGGGGCCAACGTCCTGACTTTC	CSVGQGVSGANVLTF
TRBJ2-5	NA	TRBV7-6	14	NA	TGTGCCAGCAGCGTAACGGAGGGCGTAGAGACCCAGTACTTC	CASSVTEGVETQYF
TRBJ1-1	TRBD1	TRBV27	16	NA	TGTGCCAGCAGTCCATGGGGGACAGGAACGAACACTGAAGCTTTCTTT	CASSPWGTGTNTEAFF
TRBJ2-7	NA	TRBV5-1	15	NA	TGCGCCAGCAGGGGCAAAATGGGGACCGAATACGAGCAGTACTTC	CASRGKMGTEYEQYF
TRBJ2-6	TRBD2	TRBV25-1	16	few	TGTGCCAGCAGAGGTCAGGGAGGGTCTGGGGCCAACGTCCTGACTTTC	CASRGQGGSGANVLTF
TRBJ2-1	NA	TRBV7-8	16	few	TGTGCCAGCAGCATAACCGGGACGCCCTACTACAATGAGCAGTTCTTC	CASSITGTPYYNEQFF
TRBJ2-5	NA	TRBV9	14	few	TGTGCCAGCAGCGTAGAGGGGATTGGGGAGACCCAGTACTTC	CASSVEGIGETQYF
TRBJ2-7	NA	TRBV6-5	14	NA	TGTGCCAGCAGCAAACACGGATCCTCGGGAGAGCAGTACTTC	CASSKHGSSGEQYF
TRBJ1-1	NA	TRBV20-1	13	NA	TGCAGTGCTGGGGGGACACGGTCATTCGAAGCTTTCTTT	CSAGGTRSFEAFF